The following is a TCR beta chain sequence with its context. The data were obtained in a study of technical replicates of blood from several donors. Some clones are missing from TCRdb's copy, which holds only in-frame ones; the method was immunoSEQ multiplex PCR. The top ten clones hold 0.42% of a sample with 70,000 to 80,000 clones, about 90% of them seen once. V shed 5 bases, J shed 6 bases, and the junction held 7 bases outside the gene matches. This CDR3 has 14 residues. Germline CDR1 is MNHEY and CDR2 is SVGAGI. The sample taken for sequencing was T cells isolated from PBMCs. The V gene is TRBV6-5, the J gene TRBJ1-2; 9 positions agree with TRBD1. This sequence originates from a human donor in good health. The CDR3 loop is CASSGDRDLNGYTF. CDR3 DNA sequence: TGTGCCAGCAGTGGGGACAGGGACCTCAATGGCTACACCTTC.